The 29 T cell receptor beta chains in this list originate from one sample, sequenced in a study of blood T cell repertoires in COVID-19. Only in-frame clones appear in the TCRdb table, and some are missing; sequencing was by immunoSEQ multiplex PCR. The sample shows 120,000 or so clones, 75% to 85% of them seen only once. The sequenced sample was peripheral blood. The receptors here all came from a woman aged 60 to 75 with acute or convalescent COVID-19.

The chain is built from TRBV2 and TRBJ2-3, with TRBD2 matching over 9 bases. Germline trimming cut 7 bases from V and 1 base from J; bases unmatched to any gene: 3. The CDR3 contains 14 residues. From germline, CDR1 is SNHLY and CDR2 FYNNEI. The CDR3, as DNA: TGTGCCAGCACTGGGACTAGCCGCACAGATACGCAGTATTTT. This codes for CASTGTSRTDTQYF.

CDR3 sequence (DNA): TGTGCCGCATCACCGGGGGGCGTCATCGGAAACACCATATATTTT. Protein sequence: CAASPGGVIGNTIYF. The chain is built from TRBV11-2 and TRBJ1-3, with a weak D call TRBD1 (6 bases). This CDR3 has 15 residues. Trimming removed 11 bases at V and 4 bases at J, with 21 bases between. In germline, CDR1 is SGHAT, CDR2 FQNNGV.

The chain combines TRBV20-1 with TRBJ2-3; TRBD2 matches 10 bases. V dropped 3 bases and J dropped 6; count of bases not matched to a gene: 9. Germline lookup yields CDR1 DFQATT and CDR2 SNEGSKA (reference sequence). The CDR3 covers 15 residues. The CDR3 loop is CSASALAGAWDTQYF. For the CDR3, the DNA is TGCAGTGCTAGTGCTCTAGCGGGGGCTTGGGATACGCAGTATTTT.

V is TRBV10-3 and J is TRBJ2-7; TRBD2 might be the D (5 bases). V was shortened by 5 bases and J by 0 bases, with 14 bases between the two germline ends. Germline V lookup: CDR1 ENHRY, CDR2 SYGVKD. The length of the CDR3 is 15 residues. The CDR3 is CAISPRASTSYEQYF. The CDR3 DNA reads TGTGCCATCAGTCCGAGGGCCTCAACCTCCTACGAGCAGTACTTC.

The genes are TRBV27 and TRBJ1-2; TRBD1 might be the D (6 bases). CDR1 and CDR2 (germline): MNHEY, SMNVEV (reference sequence). CDR3 size: 15 residues. V lost 6 bases to trimming and J lost 2 bases, with 16 bases between them. CDR3 region: CASSRQAQGNYGYTF. In DNA form, the CDR3 reads TGTGCCAGCAGCCGACAGGCCCAAGGGAACTATGGCTACACCTTC.

J is TRBJ2-3 and V is TRBV19; TRBD1 aligns across 9 bases. V lost 5 bases and J lost 4; bases outside the gene matches: 10. The germline gives CDR1 LNHDA, CDR2 SQIVND (reference sequence). The CDR3 loop spans 16 amino acids. This CDR3 reads CASSATGTGWSDTQYF. Written as DNA, the CDR3 is TGTGCCAGTAGTGCGACCGGGACAGGGTGGTCAGATACGCAGTATTTT.

The chain links TRBV19 to TRBJ2-7; tentatively, D is TRBD1 (6 bases). Trimming removed 3 bases at V and 7 bases at J, with 7 bases between. Germline values: CDR1 LNHDA, CDR2 SQIVND (reference sequence). The CDR3 has 11 amino acids. Here the CDR3 DNA reads TGTGCCAGTAGTATCCAGGGGGAGCAGTACTTC. It yields the protein CASSIQGEQYF.

This chain connects TRBV7-2 to TRBJ1-2; a weak D match, TRBD1 (6 bases). V lost 5 bases and J 5 bases, leaving 9 bases between the germline ends. The CDR3 contains 12 residues. Looked up from germline, CDR1 is SGHTA and CDR2 is FQGNSA. CDR3 nucleotides: TGTGCCAGCAGCCCGACAGGTTATGGCTACACCTTC. Protein sequence: CASSPTGYGYTF.

This clone has a single count. The chain couples TRBV4-3 to TRBJ1-1, with a weak D call TRBD1 (5 bases). The CDR3 has 17 amino acids. V dropped 3 bases and J dropped 2 bases, with 19 bases sitting between them. Germline V lookup: CDR1 LGHNA, CDR2 YSLEER. The CDR3 DNA reads TGCGCCAGCAGCCAGGAGTGGGGGGGAGGGGCCAACACTGAAGCTTTCTTT. Amino acids: CASSQEWGGGANTEAFF.

The gene calls are TRBV5-4 and TRBJ2-3, with 8 bases aligning to TRBD2. Germline CDR1 and CDR2: SGHNT and YYREEE (reference sequence). V trimming: 4 bases; J trimming: 5 bases; junction bases outside the gene matches: 12. CDR3 length: 16 residues. The CDR3: CASSLSGTRMVDTQYF. The CDR3 coding sequence is TGTGCCAGCAGCCTGTCCGGGACTAGGATGGTAGATACGCAGTATTTT.

The rearrangement joins TRBV6-5 to TRBJ2-1, with TRBD1 as a possible D gene (6 bases). Looked up from germline, CDR1 is MNHEY and CDR2 is SVGAGI. The CDR3 contains 15 residues. The V end was cut by 5 bases, the J end by 0 bases, with 11 bases between. Here the CDR3 reads CASSRPGDSYNEQFF. The CDR3, as DNA: TGTGCCAGCAGTCGTCCAGGGGACTCCTACAATGAGCAGTTCTTC.

The chain recombines TRBV14 with TRBJ2-5; TRBD1 matches at 10 bases. In germline, CDR1 is SGHDN, CDR2 FVKESK. The CDR3 spans 17 residues. The junction had 10 bases not matched to a gene; V was cut back by 1 base and J by 5 bases. As DNA, the CDR3 is TGTGCCAGCAGCCAAGTAGGAGGGACAGGGGTCCGGGAGACCCAGTACTTC. Amino acid sequence: CASSQVGGTGVRETQYF.

The J gene is TRBJ1-6, the V gene TRBV10-3; D is possibly TRBD1 (6 bases). This CDR3 is 17 amino acids long. Trimming stripped 0 bases from V and 9 bases from J, with 18 bases between. Germline lookup yields CDR1 ENHRY and CDR2 SYGVKD. CDR3 nucleotides: TGTGCCATCAGTGAGTCAGGTCAGGCAGGGGTGGGTTCACCCCTCCACTTT. Its protein product is CAISESGQAGVGSPLHF.

This clone has a handful of counts. V gene TRBV18 combines with J gene TRBJ2-7, with D perhaps TRBD2 (6 bases). CDR3 size: 16 residues. V lost 6 bases and J 0 bases, leaving 18 bases between the germline ends. Germline-derived CDR1 and CDR2 are KGHSH and LQKENI. The CDR3 DNA reads as TGTGCCAGCTCCCTAACGGGGGACCCGAGCTCCTACGAGCAGTACTTC. This encodes CASSLTGDPSSYEQYF.

The chain uses TRBV2 and TRBJ1-4; D ambiguous. This CDR3 contains 15 residues. V gave up 6 bases and J gave up 4 bases, with 15 bases separating them. Germline CDR1 and CDR2: SNHLY and FYNNEI. CDR3 nucleotide sequence: TGTGCCAGCAGCCTAACCTCGACGGGTAATGAAAAACTGTTTTTT. Amino acid sequence: CASSLTSTGNEKLFF.

The J gene is TRBJ2-3, the V gene TRBV19; D is possibly TRBD2 (5 bases). V lost 8 bases to trimming and J lost 2 bases, with 20 bases between them. This CDR3 is 16 amino acids long. CDR1 is LNHDA, CDR2 SQIVND, per germline (reference sequence). CDR3 in amino acids: CASRGGQADSTDTQYF. The CDR3 coding sequence is TGTGCCAGTCGGGGTGGGCAGGCGGACTCCACAGATACGCAGTATTTT.

The genes are TRBV7-9 and TRBJ1-1; D remains ambiguous. V dropped 5 bases and J dropped 11 bases, with 15 bases sitting between them. Germline V CDR1 and CDR2: SEHNR, FQNEAQ (reference sequence). This CDR3 has 12 amino acids. CDR3: CASSPTREWAFF. In DNA, the CDR3 is TGTGCCAGCAGCCCCACACGGGAGTGGGCTTTCTTT.

This clone occurred a few times. The chain has TRBV30 and TRBJ2-5; D is ambiguous. This CDR3 region has 13 residues. Trimming took off 0 bases at V and 2 bases at J, with 7 bases between the two ends. Germline V gives CDR1 GTSNPN, CDR2 SVGIG (reference sequence). As DNA, the CDR3 is TGTGCCTGGAGTGTCGACACACAAGAGACCCAGTACTTC. Residues: CAWSVDTQETQYF.

This clone was seen a single time. V is TRBV5-1 and J is TRBJ1-1, with D uncertain. The CDR3 consists of 11 residues. V lost 7 bases to trimming and J lost 5 bases, with 9 bases between them. Germline V gives CDR1 SGHRS, CDR2 YFSETQ. The CDR3 protein is CASEAGTEAFF. The DNA for the CDR3 is TGCGCCAGCGAGGCTGGGACTGAAGCTTTCTTT.

The rearrangement links TRBV5-4 to TRBJ2-1; no reliable D call. The V gene lost 4 bases and the J gene lost 4 bases, with 6 bases spanning the gap. The CDR3 has 12 amino acids. The V gene's germline CDR1 is SGHNT and CDR2 YYREEE (reference sequence). This CDR3 is CASSSTYNEQFF. The CDR3 bases are TGTGCCAGCAGCAGTACTTACAATGAGCAGTTCTTC.

This clone has more than one count but fewer than ten. The genes are TRBV2 and TRBJ1-4; 9 bases fit TRBD1. V gave up 2 bases and J gave up 5 bases; unmatched junction bases: 3. The CDR3 loop spans 15 amino acids. The V gene's germline CDR1 is SNHLY and CDR2 FYNNEI. Written as DNA, the CDR3 is TGTGCCAGCAGTGAACCCGGGACAGGGAATGAAAAACTGTTTTTT. It codes for CASSEPGTGNEKLFF.

The V gene is TRBV28, the J gene TRBJ1-5; TRBD1 matches 7 bases. The CDR3 contains 15 residues. With 6 bases clipped from V and 5 bases from J, the junction kept 10 bases outside the gene matches. Germline V gene lookup returns CDR1 MDHEN and CDR2 SYDVKM. CDR3 sequence reads: CASSPGTDTYQPQHF. The CDR3 bases are TGTGCCAGCAGCCCCGGGACAGATACTTATCAGCCCCAGCATTTT.

This clone has only a few counts. V gene TRBV11-2 combines with J gene TRBJ2-7, with a weak D call TRBD2 (6 bases). The length of the CDR3 is 14 residues. Germline-derived CDR1 and CDR2 are SGHAT and FQNNGV. The germline V and J ends were trimmed by 1 base and 3 bases, with 10 bases remaining between them. For the CDR3, the DNA is TGTGCCAGCAGCTTAGCGCGGGGTGGCTACGAGCAGTACTTC. Protein product: CASSLARGGYEQYF.

The gene calls are TRBV7-9 and TRBJ2-3, with TRBD1 matching 8 bases. Germline CDR1 reads SEHNR; CDR2 reads FQNEAQ (reference sequence). The CDR3 runs 12 residues. V lost 1 base to trimming and J lost 10 bases; unmatched junction nucleotides: 1. DNA for the CDR3: TGTGCCAGCAGCTTAGGACAGGGGCCGCAGTATTTT. Protein sequence: CASSLGQGPQYF.

This sequence joins TRBV5-1 and TRBJ1-1; maybe TRBD1 (5 bases). CDR1 is SGHRS, CDR2 YFSETQ, per germline. V lost 4 bases and J 6 bases, leaving 13 bases between the germline ends. This CDR3 has 13 residues. The CDR3 sequence: CASSPGGVPEAFF. The CDR3 DNA reads as TGCGCCAGCAGCCCCGGAGGGGTGCCTGAAGCTTTCTTT.

This clone was picked up many times. V is TRBV9 and J is TRBJ1-2; 8 nucleotides match TRBD1. J was trimmed by 8 bases and V by 4 bases; bases with no gene match: 7. Germline V gene lookup returns CDR1 SGDLS and CDR2 YYNGEE. The CDR3 sequence is 13 residues long. This chain's CDR3 is CASSLQTGDGYTF. The CDR3 nucleotides are TGTGCCAGCAGCCTCCAGACAGGGGACGGCTACACCTTC.

This clone was seen a single time. This chain links TRBV12-3 or TRBV12-4 with TRBJ1-1, with D hard to call. V was pared by 6 bases and J by 3 bases, with 11 bases between. The CDR3 loop spans 13 amino acids. The DNA for the CDR3 is TGTGCCAGCAGCCCGCGGGTCGACACTGAAGCTTTCTTT. Protein: CASSPRVDTEAFF.

The chain links TRBV5-1 to TRBJ2-6; 9 nucleotides align to TRBD1. CDR3 length: 18 amino acids. In germline, CDR1 is SGHRS, CDR2 YFSETQ. V lost 0 bases and J lost 4; bases outside the gene matches: 8. The CDR3 protein is CASSLVQGALTGANVLTF. The DNA for the CDR3 is TGCGCCAGCAGCTTGGTACAGGGGGCCTTGACAGGGGCCAACGTCCTGACTTTC.

The V and J genes are TRBV7-2 and TRBJ2-7; possibly TRBD1 for D (5 bases). Trimming took off 3 bases at V and 0 bases at J, with 6 bases between the two ends. The CDR3 is made up of 13 amino acids. The germline V gene encodes CDR1 SGHTA and CDR2 FQGNSA. This chain's CDR3 is CASSFRASYEQYF. DNA for the CDR3: TGTGCCAGCAGCTTCAGGGCCTCCTACGAGCAGTACTTC.